This T cell receptor beta chain was documented in a study of cytomegalovirus exposure and HLA in healthy donors. Looked up from germline, CDR1 is ENHRY and CDR2 is SYGVKD. The CDR3 has 13 residues. V was pared by 6 bases and J by 6 bases, with 9 bases between. Primers: 60 Vbeta forward and 13 Jbeta reverse. The protocol was immunoSEQ multiplex PCR, while the TCRdb copy is restricted to in-frame clones and leaves out a portion. The data contain around 130,000 clones, around three quarters of them singletons. The chain links TRBV10-3 to TRBJ1-6, with D tentatively TRBD1 (5 bases). The sequence was obtained from a man aged 25-45 years in good health and CMV-seronegative. Sequenced sample: PBMCs. CDR3 residues: CAISGTVNSPLHF. The CDR3 DNA reads as TGTGCCATCAGCGGGACTGTTAATTCACCCCTCCACTTT.